This is a list of T cell receptor beta chains from one sample in a study of OX40 agonist ivuxolimab in advanced cancers. The data were produced by immunoSEQ multiplex PCR, yet TCRdb's version contains in-frame clones alone and is incomplete. This table holds 100,000 or so clones, 70% to 90% found once. The specimen comprised CD4+ or CD8+ T cells sorted from blood, sampled in a trial of the OX40 agonist ivuxolimab. The receptors stem from an adult with an advanced solid tumor such as melanoma, head and neck, liver or kidney cancer. Each CDR3 is given with its conserved first and last residue. Fields, in order: CDR3 protein, CDR3 DNA, D gene, clone size, V gene, J gene, CDR3 length. A D gene is named only where the DNA matches it firmly. The size of a clone is reported for some rows only, either as once, few or many, or as a class for expanded clones.

CDR3aa: CASSTPGQGWDEQFF
CDR3nt: TGTGCCAGTAGTACCCCCGGACAGGGGTGGGATGAGCAGTTCTTC
d_gene: TRBD1
abundance: NA
v_gene: TRBV19
j_gene: TRBJ2-1
len: 15

CDR3aa: CASSLAGSPRYGYTF
CDR3nt: TGTGCCAGCAGCTTGGCAGGGTCGCCCCGCTATGGCTACACCTTC
d_gene: NA
abundance: NA
v_gene: TRBV5-4
j_gene: TRBJ1-2
len: 15

CDR3aa: CASSQFDRGRERNTEAFF
CDR3nt: TGCGCCAGCAGTCAATTTGACAGGGGGCGAGAACGGAACACTGAAGCTTTCTTT
d_gene: TRBD1
abundance: NA
v_gene: TRBV23-1
j_gene: TRBJ1-1
len: 18

CDR3aa: CASSFYTNNEQFF
CDR3nt: TGCGCCAGCAGCTTTTACACCAACAATGAGCAGTTCTTC
d_gene: NA
abundance: NA
v_gene: TRBV5-1
j_gene: TRBJ2-1
len: 13

CDR3aa: CASSLKGQGGYGYTF
CDR3nt: TGTGCCAGCAGCTTGAAGGGACAGGGTGGATATGGCTACACCTTC
d_gene: TRBD1
abundance: NA
v_gene: TRBV5-4
j_gene: TRBJ1-2
len: 15

CDR3aa: CAIRDQGGTEAFF
CDR3nt: TGTGCCATCCGGGACCAGGGTGGAACTGAAGCTTTCTTT
d_gene: NA
abundance: NA
v_gene: TRBV10-3
j_gene: TRBJ1-1
len: 13

CDR3aa: CASSLMTGGNTEAFF
CDR3nt: TGTGCCAGCAGCCTCATGACAGGGGGGAACACTGAAGCTTTCTTT
d_gene: TRBD1
abundance: few
v_gene: TRBV7-3
j_gene: TRBJ1-1
len: 15

CDR3aa: CASSFSFQETQYF
CDR3nt: TGTGCCAGCAGCTTCAGTTTCCAAGAGACCCAGTACTTC
d_gene: NA
abundance: NA
v_gene: TRBV7-6
j_gene: TRBJ2-5
len: 13

CDR3aa: CASSLWVPRGEQFF
CDR3nt: TGTGCCAGCAGCTTGTGGGTTCCTCGGGGTGAGCAGTTCTTC
d_gene: NA
abundance: NA
v_gene: TRBV13
j_gene: TRBJ2-1
len: 14

CDR3aa: CAWSRQGRYYGYTF
CDR3nt: TGTGCCTGGAGCCGACAGGGGAGGTACTATGGCTACACCTTC
d_gene: TRBD1
abundance: NA
v_gene: TRBV30
j_gene: TRBJ1-2
len: 14

CDR3aa: CASSSSQGAGIVNEQFF
CDR3nt: TGCGCCAGCAGCTCCTCGCAGGGGGCCGGTATCGTAAATGAGCAGTTCTTC
d_gene: TRBD1
abundance: NA
v_gene: TRBV5-1
j_gene: TRBJ2-1
len: 17

CDR3aa: CASWGEFGANVLTF
CDR3nt: TGTGCCAGCTGGGGGGAGTTTGGGGCCAACGTCCTGACTTTC
d_gene: NA
abundance: NA
v_gene: TRBV7-9
j_gene: TRBJ2-6
len: 14

CDR3aa: CASSGGQPTLSSNEQFF
CDR3nt: TGTGCCAGCAGCGGGGGACAGCCCACCCTATCTTCCAATGAGCAGTTCTTC
d_gene: TRBD1
abundance: NA
v_gene: TRBV9
j_gene: TRBJ2-1
len: 17

CDR3aa: CAWSRGRSGNTIYF
CDR3nt: TGTGCCTGGAGTAGAGGTCGCTCTGGAAACACCATATATTTT
d_gene: NA
abundance: NA
v_gene: TRBV30
j_gene: TRBJ1-3
len: 14

CDR3aa: CASRQTGTSAYEQYF
CDR3nt: TGTGCCAGCAGACAGACAGGGACTAGTGCCTACGAGCAGTACTTC
d_gene: NA
abundance: once
v_gene: TRBV11-3
j_gene: TRBJ2-7
len: 15

CDR3aa: CASSRRLAGGEQFF
CDR3nt: TGTGCCAGCAGCCGAAGACTAGCCGGGGGGGAGCAGTTCTTC
d_gene: TRBD2
abundance: NA
v_gene: TRBV13
j_gene: TRBJ2-1
len: 14

CDR3aa: CASSSQGVHSNQPQHF
CDR3nt: TGTGCCAGCAGTTCCCAGGGGGTCCATAGCAATCAGCCCCAGCATTTT
d_gene: TRBD1
abundance: NA
v_gene: TRBV27
j_gene: TRBJ1-5
len: 16

CDR3aa: CSVGLSGQGYGYTF
CDR3nt: TGCAGCGTTGGGTTGTCGGGACAGGGGTATGGCTACACCTTC
d_gene: TRBD1
abundance: few
v_gene: TRBV29-1
j_gene: TRBJ1-2
len: 14

CDR3aa: CASSVEGTGNQPQHF
CDR3nt: TGTGCCAGCAGTGTCGAGGGGACGGGCAATCAGCCCCAGCATTTT
d_gene: NA
abundance: NA
v_gene: TRBV6-1
j_gene: TRBJ1-5
len: 15

CDR3aa: CASSPDEGRTEAFF
CDR3nt: TGTGCCAGCTCACCAGACGAAGGCCGCACTGAAGCTTTCTTT
d_gene: NA
abundance: NA
v_gene: TRBV18
j_gene: TRBJ1-1
len: 14

CDR3aa: CAWSAQTYTGTAAFF
CDR3nt: TGTGCCTGGAGTGCACAAACTTATACCGGGACAGCAGCTTTCTTT
d_gene: TRBD1
abundance: few
v_gene: TRBV30
j_gene: TRBJ1-1
len: 15

CDR3aa: CASRVRNEAFF
CDR3nt: TGTGCCAGTAGGGTACGAAACGAAGCTTTCTTT
d_gene: NA
abundance: NA
v_gene: TRBV19
j_gene: TRBJ1-1
len: 11

CDR3aa: CAWSNLGHSFGNTIYF
CDR3nt: TGTGCCTGGAGTAATTTGGGACATTCGTTTGGAAACACCATATATTTT
d_gene: NA
abundance: NA
v_gene: TRBV30
j_gene: TRBJ1-3
len: 16

CDR3aa: CASSSLDRENTEAFF
CDR3nt: TGTGCCAGCAGCTCCCTGGACAGGGAGAACACTGAAGCTTTCTTT
d_gene: TRBD1
abundance: NA
v_gene: TRBV11-2
j_gene: TRBJ1-1
len: 15

CDR3aa: CASSFGGTGAEAFF
CDR3nt: TGTGCCAGCAGCTTCGGGGGTACAGGGGCTGAAGCTTTCTTT
d_gene: TRBD1
abundance: NA
v_gene: TRBV7-6
j_gene: TRBJ1-1
len: 14

CDR3aa: CASSYRANTEAFF
CDR3nt: TGTGCCAGTAGCTACAGGGCCAACACTGAAGCTTTCTTT
d_gene: NA
abundance: NA
v_gene: TRBV19
j_gene: TRBJ1-1
len: 13

CDR3aa: CASSLRAANTEAFF
CDR3nt: TGTGCCAGCAGCTTACGGGCCGCGAACACTGAAGCTTTCTTT
d_gene: NA
abundance: NA
v_gene: TRBV7-8
j_gene: TRBJ1-1
len: 14

CDR3aa: CAWMSSGNTIYF
CDR3nt: TGTGCCTGGATGAGCTCTGGAAACACCATATATTTT
d_gene: NA
abundance: NA
v_gene: TRBV30
j_gene: TRBJ1-3
len: 12

CDR3aa: CASSLTTDTQYF
CDR3nt: TGTGCCAGCAGCCTTACCACAGATACGCAGTATTTT
d_gene: NA
abundance: once
v_gene: TRBV13
j_gene: TRBJ2-3
len: 12

CDR3aa: CASSPKLGTSGLYEQYF
CDR3nt: TGCGCCAGCAGCCCTAAGTTGGGGACTAGCGGGCTTTACGAGCAGTACTTC
d_gene: TRBD2
abundance: NA
v_gene: TRBV4-1
j_gene: TRBJ2-7
len: 17

CDR3aa: CAGRQGGTDTQYF
CDR3nt: TGTGCCGGCCGACAGGGGGGCACAGATACGCAGTATTTT
d_gene: TRBD1
abundance: NA
v_gene: TRBV6-1
j_gene: TRBJ2-3
len: 13

CDR3aa: CASSLLTGSGANVLTF
CDR3nt: TGTGCCAGCAGTTTACTGACAGGCTCTGGGGCCAACGTCCTGACTTTC
d_gene: NA
abundance: NA
v_gene: TRBV27
j_gene: TRBJ2-6
len: 16

CDR3aa: CAISLTRGNTEAFF
CDR3nt: TGTGCCATCAGCTTGACAAGGGGGAACACTGAAGCTTTCTTT
d_gene: NA
abundance: NA
v_gene: TRBV10-3
j_gene: TRBJ1-1
len: 14

CDR3aa: CASSIDGRGSYGYTF
CDR3nt: TGTGCCAGTAGTATAGATGGCAGGGGGTCCTATGGCTACACCTTC
d_gene: TRBD1
abundance: NA
v_gene: TRBV19
j_gene: TRBJ1-2
len: 15

CDR3aa: CASSPWTAEIPLYF
CDR3nt: TGTGCCAGCAGCCCCTGGACAGCCGAAATCCCCCTATATTTT
d_gene: NA
abundance: NA
v_gene: TRBV5-5
j_gene: TRBJ1-3
len: 14

CDR3aa: CASSTTAYEQYF
CDR3nt: TGTGCCAGCAGTACAACGGCGTACGAGCAGTACTTC
d_gene: NA
abundance: NA
v_gene: TRBV27
j_gene: TRBJ2-7
len: 12

CDR3aa: CASSPTETNTEAFF
CDR3nt: TGTGCCAGCTCACCGACAGAAACTAACACTGAAGCTTTCTTT
d_gene: NA
abundance: NA
v_gene: TRBV18
j_gene: TRBJ1-1
len: 14

CDR3aa: CASSVAPRETQYF
CDR3nt: TGTGCCAGCAGCGTAGCCCCCCGGGAGACCCAGTACTTC
d_gene: NA
abundance: NA
v_gene: TRBV9
j_gene: TRBJ2-5
len: 13

CDR3aa: CASSQTGLPGDGYTF
CDR3nt: TGTGCCAGCTCACAGACGGGCCTCCCAGGGGATGGCTACACCTTC
d_gene: NA
abundance: NA
v_gene: TRBV18
j_gene: TRBJ1-2
len: 15

CDR3aa: CAWSVGGAGELFF
CDR3nt: TGTGCCTGGAGTGTGGGTGGGGCCGGGGAGCTGTTTTTT
d_gene: NA
abundance: NA
v_gene: TRBV30
j_gene: TRBJ2-2
len: 13

CDR3aa: CASRPRQGWEEKLFF
CDR3nt: TGTGCCAGCAGGCCTCGACAGGGATGGGAAGAAAAACTGTTTTTT
d_gene: TRBD1
abundance: NA
v_gene: TRBV7-9
j_gene: TRBJ1-4
len: 15

CDR3aa: CASSWGLSYNEQFF
CDR3nt: TGTGCCAGCAGCTGGGGACTCTCTTACAATGAGCAGTTCTTC
d_gene: NA
abundance: NA
v_gene: TRBV5-6
j_gene: TRBJ2-1
len: 14

CDR3aa: CASSLSFPTTGKLFF
CDR3nt: TGTGCCAGCAGTTTATCTTTTCCAACTACGGGAAAACTGTTTTTT
d_gene: NA
abundance: NA
v_gene: TRBV27
j_gene: TRBJ1-4
len: 15

CDR3aa: CASSPGRGQPQHF
CDR3nt: TGCGCCAGCAGCCCTGGCAGGGGTCAGCCCCAGCATTTT
d_gene: NA
abundance: NA
v_gene: TRBV5-1
j_gene: TRBJ1-5
len: 13

CDR3aa: CASSYSDKSYEQYF
CDR3nt: TGTGCCAGCAGTTACTCGGACAAGTCCTACGAGCAGTACTTC
d_gene: NA
abundance: NA
v_gene: TRBV6-6
j_gene: TRBJ2-7
len: 14

CDR3aa: CAWSGGGLAVETQYF
CDR3nt: TGTGCCTGGAGTGGGGGGGGACTAGCGGTGGAGACCCAGTACTTC
d_gene: TRBD2
abundance: NA
v_gene: TRBV30
j_gene: TRBJ2-5
len: 15